The clone carrying this TCR beta chain was seen more than once but under ten times. The target antigen is unknown. This sample is part of a study of beta chain features in type 1 diabetes. Regarding the study as a whole: High-TCR-expressing cells could be over-represented by cDNA sequencing. Type 1 diabetes patients had moderately but significantly shorter TCRB CDR3s in all four CD4+ subsets. Naive, central memory and Treg TCRB repertoires seemed to resemble each other more closely in patients than they did in healthy donors.

Expressed TCRB transcripts got sequenced, as all isolated RNA was reverse transcribed. TCRdb's table, derived via immunoSEQ multiplex PCR, lists solely in-frame clones and lacks some. The table records about 240,000 clones, over 11% of them present only once. Material for sequencing was naive CD4+ T cells from blood. The source is a man aged 25-45 years with type 1 diabetes.

CDR3 sequence reads: CAWRGQSSTEAFF. The CDR3, as DNA: TGTGCCTGGAGAGGACAGTCTAGCACTGAAGCTTTCTTT. The chain links TRBV30 to TRBJ1-1; tentative D call: TRBD1 (6 bases). V shed 3 bases and J shed 4 bases, with 12 bases lying between them. This CDR3 has 13 residues. Per the germline V gene, CDR1 is GTSNPN and CDR2 is SVGIG (reference sequence).